This TCR beta chain stems from a study of T cells expressing NK-cell markers. Study results and caveats: The study left the HCMV specificity of expanded NKG2C+ T cell clones unresolved.

One entry per CDR3 protein, without DNA, is what TCRdb gives after re-calling the 5' RACE reads. Recorded for this sample: 440,000 or so distinct CDR3 sequences. The CDR3 has 17 residues. Germline V gene data show CDR1 as SGHRS and CDR2 as YFSETQ. A word on this clonotype: The antigen remains undetermined.

The TCR was taken from a woman between 18 and 69 years old in good health. The sample taken for sequencing was blood T cells: a sorted CD56 or NKG2C T cell subset, CD4+ or CD8+ T cells, or bulk PBMC T cells (not recorded which). This chain joins TRBV5-1 and TRBJ2-7; the D gene TCRdb calls, TRBD1, cannot be checked with no DNA. CDR3 protein: CASSLVGRAGGIYEQYF.